Below, 9 T cell receptor beta chains from the same sample are listed, as sequenced in a study of blood T cells in healthy people across ages. The authors ran a second PCR of about 7 to 11 cycles using a sample-barcoded 5' primer and a J-beta primer mix. Each CDR3 protein gets one entry after TCRdb re-called the 5' RACE reads with MiXCR. The sample gives around 1,500,000 distinct CDR3 sequences, around 39% of which show up once; roughly 7.9% is in the top ten. Specimen: blood. These receptors were obtained from a young woman in good health.

The V gene is TRBV7-8, the J gene TRBJ1-4, with D tentatively TRBD1 (5 bases). The V end was cut by 5 bases, the J end by 5 bases, with 15 bases between. This CDR3 is 15 amino acids long. The germline V gene has CDR1 SGHVS and CDR2 FQNEAQ. This chain's CDR3 is CASSPRDGKNEKLFF. The CDR3 DNA follows: TGTGCCAGCAGCCCTCGGGACGGCAAGAATGAAAAACTGTTTTTT.

The chain combines TRBV24-1 with TRBJ2-1, with a possible D match to TRBD1 (5 bases). The J call is uncertain, as TRBJ2-7 better fits the DNA end. Germline CDR1 and CDR2: KGHDR and SFDVKD. This CDR3 spans 15 amino acids. In DNA form, the CDR3 reads TGTGCCACCAGTGATTCTCGGCAGGGCAACAATGAGCAGTACTTC. This sequence encodes CATSDSRQGNNEQYF.

The chain combines TRBV3-1 with TRBJ1-3; D not certain. The germline gives CDR1 LGHDT, CDR2 YNNKEL (reference sequence). Deletions cut 4 bases from V and 4 bases from J, with 5 bases between. The CDR3 is 12 residues long. DNA for the CDR3: TGTGCCAGCAGCCCAGAAGGAAACACCATATATTTT. This encodes CASSPEGNTIYF.

This clonotype was detected only a few times. The chain uses TRBV6-1 and TRBJ2-1, with 10 nucleotides matching TRBD2. V lost 5 bases to trimming and J lost 9 bases; unmatched junction nucleotides: 4. Germline CDR1 MNHNS, CDR2 SASEGT. CDR3 length: 13 residues. In DNA, the CDR3 is TGTGCCAGCAGTCTAGCGGGAGAGGGTGAGCAGTTCTTC. Translation: CASSLAGEGEQFF.

V is TRBV20-1 and J is TRBJ2-3; D gene uncertain. V dropped 3 bases and J dropped 0 bases, with 4 bases sitting between them. There are 12 residues in the CDR3. Looked up from germline, CDR1 is DFQATT and CDR2 is SNEGSKA (reference sequence). Written as DNA, the CDR3 is TGCAGTGCTAGCAAAAGCACAGATACGCAGTATTTT. Encoded protein: CSASKSTDTQYF.

The chain carries TRBV9 and TRBJ2-5, with D perhaps matching TRBD1 (6 bases). V was shortened by 3 bases and J by 5 bases, with 11 bases between the two germline ends. The CDR3 consists of 13 residues. Looked up from germline, CDR1 is SGDLS and CDR2 is YYNGEE. This CDR3 reads CASSEGHRETQYF. The CDR3, as DNA: TGTGCCAGCAGCGAGGGACACCGGGAGACCCAGTACTTC.

This clonotype appeared a single time. At one of its ends the junction is not consistent with the germline gene, which may arise from a read error. V gene TRBV27 combines with J gene TRBJ2-5, with 8 bases fitting TRBD1. The CDR3 sequence is 13 residues long. Per the germline V gene, CDR1 is MNHEY and CDR2 is SMNVEV (reference sequence). CDR3 in amino acids: CASSVSWGQEKYF. CDR3 sequence (DNA): TGTGCCAGCAGTGTATCGTGGGGACAGGAGAAGTACTTC.

J is TRBJ2-7 and V is TRBV9; D might be TRBD2 (6 bases). The CDR3 consists of 15 residues. Trimming took 0 bases from V and 3 from J, leaving 13 bases between them. Per the germline V gene, CDR1 is SGDLS and CDR2 is YYNGEE. The DNA for the CDR3 is TGTGCCAGCAGCGTAGAGGGGACCGGGGGCTACGAGCAGTACTTC. Amino acids: CASSVEGTGGYEQYF.

This rearrangement joins TRBV4-1 to TRBJ1-5; the D gene is possibly TRBD1 (5 bases). The CDR3 is 15 residues long. Germline loops: CDR1 MGHRA, CDR2 YSYEKL. V was pared by 1 base and J by 5 bases, with 12 bases between. The CDR3 here is CASSQVGDPHQPQHF. The CDR3 DNA follows: TGCGCCAGCAGCCAAGTTGGGGACCCCCATCAGCCCCAGCATTTT.